This T cell receptor (beta chain) was found in a study of T cell repertoires in cytomegalovirus infection (dated by TCRdb to between 2018 and 2021). Regarding the study in general: The HLA type of each donor mattered for the analysis, because public TCR beta signatures pointed to carriage of CMV infection along with the matching HLA type. The full study reports these points: The ex vivo response was dominated by HLA-C-restricted CMV-specific TCR beta clonotypes, which also provided the single most frequent clonotype in two of eight donors. In both this cohort and an independent approximately 400-donor cohort, the cumulative frequency of public TCR beta family members distinguished carriers of CMV infection plus the relevant HLA type.

CDR1 and CDR2 were assigned from the germline V gene (reference sequence) as GTSNPN and SVGIG. Counted from cysteine to phenylalanine, this CDR3 has 15 amino acids. Only the CDR3 portion is preserved as DNA: 45 bases, with reading frame beginning at the first base. Between the V and J ends, shortened by 3 bases and 0 bases respectively, the junction contains 9 bases. Details on this clonotype: Which antigen it targets is not known. No qualities accompany the bases; no much larger clone lies one base away.

The sample was run on an Illumina HiSeq 1500. Starting from the raw public reads, TCRdb applied fastp trimming at Q25, assembled clones with MiXCR and retained in-frame beta chains. All rows with the same CDR3 protein become a single entry with the most common DNA and genes. The sample table records about 150,000 distinct CDR3 sequences; 23% of these occur just once. The ten largest clones capture about a tenth of the sample. The clonotype originates from a human donor in good health (CMV status not recorded). Some clones in this sample may be carry-over from other donors' samples. Sequencing input: PBMCs. The rearrangement combines TRBV30 with TRBJ2-6; 5 matching bases give a weak D call of TRBD2. The DNA sequence follows: TGTGCCTGGAGGAGGGCAGACTCTGGGGCCAACGTCCTGACTTTC. It specifies CAWRRADSGANVLTF.